This T cell receptor (beta chain) comes out of a study of cytomegalovirus exposure and HLA in healthy donors. Study-level points and caveats: One later analysis reportedly identified an Asian-associated ancestry cluster that showed fewer N-insertions than the approximately 600-donor mean.

Note on this clone: The antigen remains undetermined.

The V gene lost 6 bases and the J gene lost 2 bases, with 8 bases spanning the gap. The length of the CDR3 is 12 residues. Germline V lookup: CDR1 MNHNY, CDR2 SVGAGI (reference sequence). Donors were nominally healthy when sampled, though unrecorded immune exposures were likely. With 60 Vbeta and 13 Jbeta primers, the PCR was carried out. Here immunoSEQ multiplex PCR was the method, and the copy in TCRdb shows in-frame clones only, minus some. The sample has 110,000 or so clones, 65% to 85% seen once. The sample was PBMCs. This TCR came from a woman younger than 45 in good health and CMV-seropositive. V and J are TRBV6-6 and TRBJ2-7; D is uncertain. The CDR3 sequence: CASSPIAYEQYF. Written as DNA, the CDR3 is TGTGCCAGCAGCCCTATAGCCTACGAGCAGTACTTC.